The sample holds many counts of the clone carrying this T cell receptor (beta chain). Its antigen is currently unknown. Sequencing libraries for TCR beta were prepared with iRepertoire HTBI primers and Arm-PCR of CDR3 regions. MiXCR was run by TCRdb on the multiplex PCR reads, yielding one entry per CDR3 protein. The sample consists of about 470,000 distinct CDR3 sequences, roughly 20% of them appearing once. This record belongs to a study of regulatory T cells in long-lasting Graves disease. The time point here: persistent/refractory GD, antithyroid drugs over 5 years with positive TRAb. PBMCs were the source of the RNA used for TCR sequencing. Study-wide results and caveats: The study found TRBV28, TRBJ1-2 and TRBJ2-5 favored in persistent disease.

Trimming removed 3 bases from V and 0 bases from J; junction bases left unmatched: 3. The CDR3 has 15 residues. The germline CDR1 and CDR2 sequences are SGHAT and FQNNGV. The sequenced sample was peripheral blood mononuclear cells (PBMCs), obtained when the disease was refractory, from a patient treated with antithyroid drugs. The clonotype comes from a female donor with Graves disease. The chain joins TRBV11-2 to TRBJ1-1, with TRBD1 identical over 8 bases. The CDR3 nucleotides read TGTGCCAGCAGCTTCGGGACAGGAATGAACACTGAAGCTTTCTTT. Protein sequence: CASSFGTGMNTEAFF.